These 16 T cell receptor beta chains originate from one sample sequenced in a study of T cells in Graves' hyperthyroidism and ophthalmopathy. Amplification of TCR beta CDR3 regions was performed using RNA transcripts as template. A set of HTBI primers served as the primers for a first-round RT-PCR of the TCR CDR3. TCRdb re-analysed the multiplex PCR reads in MiXCR, keeping a single row per CDR3 protein. The data show about 270,000 distinct CDR3 sequences, with approximately 21% seen just once and roughly 60% held by the top ten. Sequencing used blood. The receptor source for this set is a man aged 25 to 40 with Graves' ophthalmopathy.

The table lists this clonotype with a few counts. The chain recombines TRBV20-1 with TRBJ1-2; D gene unclear. Trimming cost V 0 bases and J 4 bases, with 9 bases left between them. Germline CDR1 DFQATT, CDR2 SNEGSKA (reference sequence). This CDR3 region has 13 residues. CDR3 bases: TGCAGTGCTAGAGACTCGGGGTCCTATGGCTACACCTTC. Its translation is CSARDSGSYGYTF.

J is TRBJ1-4 and V is TRBV5-6, with TRBD1 as a possible D gene (5 bases). In germline, CDR1 is SGHDT, CDR2 YYEEEE. Trimming pared 0 bases from V and 8 bases from J, leaving 11 bases between. The CDR3 extends over 14 amino acids. The CDR3 here is CASSLGGTAEKLFF. The CDR3 DNA follows: TGTGCCAGCAGCTTGGGGGGGACGGCGGAAAAACTGTTTTTT.

This clonotype came up a few times. Here the CDR3 DNA reads TGTGCCAGCAGCTCCCAGCCCAGCGGCAGGGCGTCCTACAATGAGCAGTTCTTC. It encodes CASSSQPSGRASYNEQFF. The chain recombines TRBV7-9 with TRBJ2-1; D might be TRBD1 or TRBD2, each matching 5 bases. The CDR3 length is 18 residues. V was pared by 4 bases and J by 1 base, with 20 bases between. Germline values: CDR1 SEHNR, CDR2 FQNEAQ (reference sequence).

This clonotype was counted once. V is TRBV20-1 and J is TRBJ2-3, with 7 bases matching TRBD2. CDR1 and CDR2 (germline): DFQATT, SNEGSKA (reference sequence). The J segment lost 1 base and the V segment lost 4 bases, leaving 5 bases of the junction unmatched. The CDR3 sequence is 14 residues long. CDR3 sequence: CSATFRGGTDTQYF. The CDR3 DNA sequence: TGCAGTGCTACTTTTCGGGGGGGCACAGATACGCAGTATTTT.

This chain links TRBV7-8 with TRBJ2-3; D is undetermined. The CDR3 extends over 12 amino acids. V lost 5 bases and J 5 bases, leaving 8 bases between the germline ends. Germline loops: CDR1 SGHVS, CDR2 FQNEAQ. The CDR3 region is CASSVSVDTQYF. The DNA of the CDR3 is TGTGCCAGCAGCGTAAGCGTAGATACGCAGTATTTT.

The rearrangement uses TRBV5-6 and TRBJ2-7; D call uncertain. This CDR3 has 15 amino acids. The V end lost 1 base, the J end lost 3 bases, and 14 bases lay between the germline ends. Looked up from germline, CDR1 is SGHDT and CDR2 is YYEEEE. CDR3 amino acids: CASSLLGSAIYEQYF. For the CDR3, the DNA is TGTGCCAGCAGCTTGTTGGGCAGTGCTATCTACGAGCAGTACTTC.

This clonotype occurred many times. This chain joins TRBV2 and TRBJ1-1, with TRBD1 matching over 12 bases. The CDR3 extends over 15 amino acids. V gave up 11 bases and J gave up 1 base; unmatched junction bases: 8. CDR1 and CDR2 (germline): SNHLY, FYNNEI. The CDR3 loop is CAPLGTGGKNTEAFF. The CDR3 nucleotides read TGTGCCCCCCTCGGGACAGGGGGCAAGAACACTGAAGCTTTCTTT.

This clonotype turned up a few times. The rearrangement links TRBV10-3 to TRBJ2-2; D gene uncertain. CDR3 size: 15 residues. V was clipped by 3 bases and J by 2 bases, with 10 bases between them. CDR1 is ENHRY, CDR2 SYGVKD, per germline. CDR3 in amino acids: CAISDQRPNTGELFF. As DNA, the CDR3 is TGTGCCATCAGTGATCAACGACCAAACACCGGGGAGCTGTTTTTT.

V is TRBV19 and J is TRBJ2-1; 11 positions agree with TRBD2. V was clipped by 4 bases and J by 3 bases; unmatched bases: 8. CDR1 and CDR2 from the germline V gene are LNHDA and SQIVND (reference sequence). This CDR3 is built from 17 residues. This CDR3 reads CASSTRTSGPLYNEQFF. The DNA of the CDR3 is TGTGCCAGTAGTACGAGGACTAGCGGGCCCCTCTACAATGAGCAGTTCTTC.

The rearrangement links TRBV11-2 to TRBJ2-3, with D uncertain. The germline V gene has CDR1 SGHAT and CDR2 FQNNGV. Deletions cut 4 bases from V and 4 bases from J, with 12 bases between. This CDR3 is built from 14 residues. CDR3 amino acids: CASSSGSSADTQYF. CDR3 in DNA: TGTGCCAGCAGCTCCGGGTCCTCCGCAGATACGCAGTATTTT. Variable domain in full (rest from reference TRBV11-2 and TRBJ2-3): EAGVAQSPRYKIIEKRQSVAFWCNPISGHATLYWYQQILGQGPKLLIQFQNNGVVDDSQLPKDRFSAERLKGVDSTLKIQPAKLEDSAVYLCASSSGSSADTQYFGPGTRLTVL.

The genes are TRBV20-1 and TRBJ2-1, with TRBD2 identical over 15 bases. V was clipped by 5 bases and J by 10 bases; unmatched bases: 9. The CDR3 consists of 15 residues. Germline V gene lookup returns CDR1 DFQATT and CDR2 SNEGSKA (reference sequence). CDR3 coding DNA: TGCAGTGCTCCCAGGACTAGCGGGAGGGCCCAGGAGCAGTTCTTC. It codes for CSAPRTSGRAQEQFF.

This chain joins TRBV7-8 and TRBJ1-3; 11 bases map to TRBD1. The germline CDR1 and CDR2 sequences are SGHVS and FQNEAQ. Trimming at V came to 5 bases and at J to 3 bases, leaving 9 bases not matched to a gene. There are 17 residues in the CDR3. Here the CDR3 reads CASSAPSDRGLGNTIYF. DNA of the CDR3: TGTGCCAGCAGCGCACCGTCGGACAGGGGGCTTGGAAACACCATATATTTT.

This clonotype was seen ten or more times. The V gene is TRBV10-3, the J gene TRBJ2-1; 14 nucleotides agree with TRBD2. This CDR3 contains 16 residues. CDR1 is ENHRY, CDR2 SYGVKD, per germline. The V and J ends lost 6 bases and 4 bases, in that order; junction bases with no gene match: 5. CDR3 sequence (DNA): TGTGCCATCAGGGGGACTAGCGGGAGTTCATACAATGAGCAGTTCTTC. Encoded protein: CAIRGTSGSSYNEQFF.

This clonotype was picked up a small number of times. The chain has TRBV27 and TRBJ2-4, with TRBD1 matching over 7 bases. The CDR3 runs to 14 residues. The germline gives CDR1 MNHEY, CDR2 SMNVEV (reference sequence). V was clipped by 6 bases and J by 2 bases; unmatched bases: 4. CDR3 in DNA: TGTGCCAGCAGGAACAGGGGAACCAAAAACATTCAGTACTTC. Protein sequence: CASRNRGTKNIQYF.

This clonotype has at least ten counts. The chain recombines TRBV30 with TRBJ1-6, with 7 bases fitting TRBD1. The ends lost 7 bases at V and 10 bases at J; junction bases unmatched: 10. CDR1 and CDR2 (germline): GTSNPN, SVGIG (reference sequence). CDR3 length: 13 amino acids. The CDR3 nucleotides are TGTGCCTACCAGGGGGGATCGAAATCACCCCTCCACTTT. Amino acid sequence: CAYQGGSKSPLHF.

This clonotype appeared many times. The V call is TRBV28, the J call TRBJ2-3; D might be TRBD2 (6 bases). Trimming left V 4 bases short and J 6 bases short, with 17 bases between. The CDR3 length is 15 residues. Germline-derived CDR1 and CDR2 are MDHEN and SYDVKM. CDR3 nucleotides: TGTGCCAGCAGTTCGATCCCGACTAGGCGGGATACGCAGTATTTT. This gives the protein CASSSIPTRRDTQYF. Full variable domain (rest looked up from reference TRBV28 and TRBJ2-3): DVKVTQSSRYLVKRTGEKVFLECVQDMDHENMFWYRQDPGLGLRLIYFSYDVKMKEKGDIPEGYSVSREKKERFSLILESASTNQTSMYLCASSSIPTRRDTQYFGPGTRLTVL.